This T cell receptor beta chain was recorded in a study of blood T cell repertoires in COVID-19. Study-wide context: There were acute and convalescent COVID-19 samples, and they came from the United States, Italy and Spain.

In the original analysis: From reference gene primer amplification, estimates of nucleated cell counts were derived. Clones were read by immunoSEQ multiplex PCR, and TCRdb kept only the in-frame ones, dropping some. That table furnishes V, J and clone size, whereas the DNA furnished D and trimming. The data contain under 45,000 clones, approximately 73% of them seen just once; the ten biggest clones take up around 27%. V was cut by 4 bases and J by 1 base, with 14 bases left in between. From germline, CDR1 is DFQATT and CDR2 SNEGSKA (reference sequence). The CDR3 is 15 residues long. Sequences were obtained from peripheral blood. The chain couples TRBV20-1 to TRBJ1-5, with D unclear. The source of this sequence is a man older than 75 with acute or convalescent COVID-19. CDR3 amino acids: CSATDTGGSNQPQHF. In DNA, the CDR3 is TGCAGTGCTACTGACACGGGCGGGAGCAATCAGCCCCAGCATTTT.